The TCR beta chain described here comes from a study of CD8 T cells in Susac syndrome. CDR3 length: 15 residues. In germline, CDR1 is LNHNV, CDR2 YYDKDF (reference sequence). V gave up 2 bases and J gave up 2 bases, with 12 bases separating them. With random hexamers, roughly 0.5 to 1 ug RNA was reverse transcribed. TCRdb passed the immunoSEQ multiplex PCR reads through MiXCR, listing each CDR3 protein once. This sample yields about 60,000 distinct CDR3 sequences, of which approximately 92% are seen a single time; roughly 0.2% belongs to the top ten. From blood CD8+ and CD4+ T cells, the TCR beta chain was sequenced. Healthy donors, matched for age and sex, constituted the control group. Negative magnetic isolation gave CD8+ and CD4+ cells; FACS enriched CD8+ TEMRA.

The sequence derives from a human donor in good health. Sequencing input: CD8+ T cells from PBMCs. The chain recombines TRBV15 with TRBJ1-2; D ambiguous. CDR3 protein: CATSRLSEANYGYTF. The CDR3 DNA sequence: TGTGCCACCAGCAGACTGTCGGAAGCCAACTATGGCTACACCTTC.